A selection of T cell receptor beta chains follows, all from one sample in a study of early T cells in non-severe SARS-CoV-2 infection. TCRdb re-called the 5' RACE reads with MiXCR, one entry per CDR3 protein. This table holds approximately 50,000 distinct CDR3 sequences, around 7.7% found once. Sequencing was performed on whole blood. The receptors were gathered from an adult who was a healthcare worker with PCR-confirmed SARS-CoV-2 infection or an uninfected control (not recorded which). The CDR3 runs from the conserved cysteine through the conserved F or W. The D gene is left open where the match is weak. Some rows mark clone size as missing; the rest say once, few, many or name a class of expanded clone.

cdr3_nt: TGTGCCAGCAGTCCCAGACAGGGGGGCCAAAGCTCCTACGAGCAGTACTTC
cdr3_aa: CASSPRQGGQSSYEQYF
clone_size: .
v_call: TRBV28
d_call: TRBD1
j_call: TRBJ2-7

cdr3_nt: TGTGCCAGCAGTGAAGGAGAGGAAACCAAAAACATTCAGTACTTC
cdr3_aa: CASSEGEETKNIQYF
clone_size: few
v_call: TRBV6-1
d_call: .
j_call: TRBJ2-4

cdr3_nt: TGTGCCAGCCCGGAGGACACTGAAGCTTTCTTT
cdr3_aa: CASPEDTEAFF
clone_size: many
v_call: TRBV6-9
d_call: .
j_call: TRBJ1-1

cdr3_nt: TGCAGCGTTTTTGTCGATTCCTACGAGCAGTACTTC
cdr3_aa: CSVFVDSYEQYF
clone_size: many
v_call: TRBV29-1
d_call: .
j_call: TRBJ2-7

cdr3_nt: TGTGCCAGCAGTTCTACTAGCGGGCAAGAGACCCAGTACTTC
cdr3_aa: CASSSTSGQETQYF
clone_size: many
v_call: TRBV6-6
d_call: TRBD2
j_call: TRBJ2-5

cdr3_nt: TGTGCCAGCAGTTACTTTGGGCCTGGGGAGCTGTTTTTT
cdr3_aa: CASSYFGPGELFF
clone_size: .
v_call: TRBV6-2/TRBV6-3
d_call: .
j_call: TRBJ2-2

cdr3_nt: TGTGCCAGCAGCTTGCGACAGAGGCAAAGAGAGACCCAGTACTTC
cdr3_aa: CASSLRQRQRETQYF
clone_size: few
v_call: TRBV5-6
d_call: .
j_call: TRBJ2-5

cdr3_nt: TGCAGTGCTAGAGCTCCCTCCTTCAGGGGCACCTACGAGCAGTACTTC
cdr3_aa: CSARAPSFRGTYEQYF
clone_size: many
v_call: TRBV20-1
d_call: .
j_call: TRBJ2-7

cdr3_nt: TGTGCCATCAGTGACTTCGTTTCATATACGCAGTATTTT
cdr3_aa: CAISDFVSYTQYF
clone_size: few
v_call: TRBV10-3
d_call: .
j_call: TRBJ2-3

cdr3_nt: TGCGCCAGCAGCCAAGTGGCTTCAAGGGTCGGTGCAGATACGCAGTATTTT
cdr3_aa: CASSQVASRVGADTQYF
clone_size: .
v_call: TRBV4-3
d_call: .
j_call: TRBJ2-3

cdr3_nt: TGTGCCAGCAGTGTCACAGCGGGGCCGAACAATGAGCAGTTCTTC
cdr3_aa: CASSVTAGPNNEQFF
clone_size: few
v_call: TRBV2
d_call: TRBD2
j_call: TRBJ2-1

cdr3_nt: TGTGCCAGCATAAGTGCTGAGTCCTACGAGCAGTACTTC
cdr3_aa: CASISAESYEQYF
clone_size: few
v_call: TRBV27
d_call: .
j_call: TRBJ2-7

cdr3_nt: TGTGCCAGCAGTCTTACCCCAGGGGGCCACACAGATACGCAGTATTTT
cdr3_aa: CASSLTPGGHTDTQYF
clone_size: many
v_call: TRBV28
d_call: TRBD1
j_call: TRBJ2-3

cdr3_nt: TGCGCCAGCAGTGAGGATAAAACAGTGTTCCGGTACGAGCAGTACTTC
cdr3_aa: CASSEDKTVFRYEQYF
clone_size: many
v_call: TRBV10-2
d_call: .
j_call: TRBJ2-7

cdr3_nt: TGTGCCAGCAGCTTGTATCCGGCGGACTCACCCCTCCACTTT
cdr3_aa: CASSLYPADSPLHF
clone_size: many
v_call: TRBV5-4
d_call: .
j_call: TRBJ1-6

cdr3_nt: TGTGCCAGCAGCTCCCCCGCGGATGATACGCAGTATTTT
cdr3_aa: CASSSPADDTQYF
clone_size: .
v_call: TRBV7-2
d_call: .
j_call: TRBJ2-3

cdr3_nt: TGTGCCAGCAGCGTAGAGGCCCATGCCATTGATACGCAGTATTTT
cdr3_aa: CASSVEAHAIDTQYF
clone_size: many
v_call: TRBV9
d_call: .
j_call: TRBJ2-3

cdr3_nt: TGTGCCAGCAGCTCAGACAGAGCCCATACGCAGTATTTT
cdr3_aa: CASSSDRAHTQYF
clone_size: many
v_call: TRBV6-5
d_call: .
j_call: TRBJ2-3

cdr3_nt: TGCAGTGCTAGAGCCTCAGGGTCAGCTTTCTTT
cdr3_aa: CSARASGSAFF
clone_size: few
v_call: TRBV20-1
d_call: .
j_call: TRBJ1-1

cdr3_nt: TGTGCCAGCAGTCGGGGGAGCTCCTACGAGCAGTACTTC
cdr3_aa: CASSRGSSYEQYF
clone_size: many
v_call: TRBV28
d_call: .
j_call: TRBJ2-7

cdr3_nt: TGTGCCAGCAGTCACACCCCGGACAGCAAACAGCCCCAGCATTTT
cdr3_aa: CASSHTPDSKQPQHF
clone_size: many
v_call: TRBV12-3/TRBV12-4
d_call: .
j_call: TRBJ1-5

cdr3_nt: TGTGCCAGCAGCTTAGGATACCAGGATTCCACTGAAGCTTTCTTT
cdr3_aa: CASSLGYQDSTEAFF
clone_size: many
v_call: TRBV7-8
d_call: .
j_call: TRBJ1-1

cdr3_nt: TGTGCCAGCAGTGAACACAGCGATACGCAGTATTTT
cdr3_aa: CASSEHSDTQYF
clone_size: many
v_call: TRBV6-1
d_call: .
j_call: TRBJ2-3

cdr3_nt: TGTGCCAGTAGAACAGGGTTTGGCTACACCTTC
cdr3_aa: CASRTGFGYTF
clone_size: many
v_call: TRBV19
d_call: .
j_call: TRBJ1-2

cdr3_nt: TGTGCCAACAGCGGACAGGAAAATCAGCCCCAGCATTTT
cdr3_aa: CANSGQENQPQHF
clone_size: .
v_call: TRBV2
d_call: TRBD1
j_call: TRBJ1-5

cdr3_nt: TGTGCCAGCAGCCCCCTAGCCAGCTGGAACACAGATACGCAGTATTTT
cdr3_aa: CASSPLASWNTDTQYF
clone_size: many
v_call: TRBV11-2
d_call: .
j_call: TRBJ2-3

cdr3_nt: TGTGCCAGCAGTGTGCAGGGGAAGGACGAGCAGTACTTC
cdr3_aa: CASSVQGKDEQYF
clone_size: few
v_call: TRBV2
d_call: .
j_call: TRBJ2-7

cdr3_nt: TGCAGCGTGAACAGGGCAGGCATGATCGATGAGCAGTTCTTC
cdr3_aa: CSVNRAGMIDEQFF
clone_size: many
v_call: TRBV29-1
d_call: .
j_call: TRBJ2-1

cdr3_nt: TGTGCCAGCAGTCGACAATCCGAGTCCTATAATTCACCCCTCCACTTT
cdr3_aa: CASSRQSESYNSPLHF
clone_size: .
v_call: TRBV12-3/TRBV12-4
d_call: .
j_call: TRBJ1-6

cdr3_nt: TGCGCCAGCAGCTTGGTCGACAGGAACACAGATACGCAGTATTTT
cdr3_aa: CASSLVDRNTDTQYF
clone_size: many
v_call: TRBV5-1
d_call: .
j_call: TRBJ2-3

cdr3_nt: TGCAGCGCGTCGAACACTGAAGCTTTCTTT
cdr3_aa: CSASNTEAFF
clone_size: many
v_call: TRBV29-1
d_call: .
j_call: TRBJ1-1

cdr3_nt: TGTGCCAGCACCAGGGACAGTGGTACGCAGTATTTT
cdr3_aa: CASTRDSGTQYF
clone_size: few
v_call: TRBV7-9
d_call: TRBD1
j_call: TRBJ2-3

cdr3_nt: TGCGCCAGCAGCCAAAGGGGGAGCAGAAGGGGCTATGGCTACACCTTC
cdr3_aa: CASSQRGSRRGYGYTF
clone_size: many
v_call: TRBV4-3
d_call: .
j_call: TRBJ1-2

cdr3_nt: TGTGCCAGCAGTTCCGGGACTAGTAATGCCGGGGAGCTGTTTTTT
cdr3_aa: CASSSGTSNAGELFF
clone_size: .
v_call: TRBV12-3/TRBV12-4
d_call: TRBD2
j_call: TRBJ2-2

cdr3_nt: TGTGCCAGCAGGCAGAACCGTAACTCGGGTGAAGCTTTCTTT
cdr3_aa: CASRQNRNSGEAFF
clone_size: many
v_call: TRBV12-3/TRBV12-4
d_call: .
j_call: TRBJ1-1

cdr3_nt: TGTGCCAGCAGTTCACACCGACAGGGGAGCTACGAGCAGTACTTC
cdr3_aa: CASSSHRQGSYEQYF
clone_size: many
v_call: TRBV28
d_call: TRBD1
j_call: TRBJ2-7

cdr3_nt: TGTGCCAGCACGACTAGCGGGGGCTACAATGAGCAGTTCTTC
cdr3_aa: CASTTSGGYNEQFF
clone_size: .
v_call: TRBV6-5
d_call: TRBD2
j_call: TRBJ2-1

cdr3_nt: TGTGCCTCAAGCGGACTAGCGGGGGGCTCTTACAATGAGCAGTTCTTC
cdr3_aa: CASSGLAGGSYNEQFF
clone_size: .
v_call: TRBV7-6
d_call: TRBD2
j_call: TRBJ2-1

cdr3_nt: TGTGCCAGCAGCTTAGCTGGGGCCTTATACGAGCAGTACTTC
cdr3_aa: CASSLAGALYEQYF
clone_size: few
v_call: TRBV11-2
d_call: .
j_call: TRBJ2-7

cdr3_nt: TGTGCCATCAGTGATGAGGGGTTGAACACTGAAGCTTTCTTT
cdr3_aa: CAISDEGLNTEAFF
clone_size: .
v_call: TRBV10-3
d_call: .
j_call: TRBJ1-1

cdr3_nt: TGTGCCAGCTCACCAGCTGGGGAGGGTCAGCCCCAGCATTTT
cdr3_aa: CASSPAGEGQPQHF
clone_size: many
v_call: TRBV18
d_call: .
j_call: TRBJ1-5

cdr3_nt: TGTGCCAGCAGCCAAGCCGGGACAGCAAGGTCCTACGAGCAGTACTTC
cdr3_aa: CASSQAGTARSYEQYF
clone_size: .
v_call: TRBV3-1
d_call: TRBD1
j_call: TRBJ2-7

cdr3_nt: TGTGCCAGCAGTTCCCCCCAGGGGAACACTGAAGCTTTCTTT
cdr3_aa: CASSSPQGNTEAFF
clone_size: .
v_call: TRBV28
d_call: .
j_call: TRBJ1-1

cdr3_nt: TGTGCCAGCAGCTTGACAGGGAAGGACTATGGCTACACCTTC
cdr3_aa: CASSLTGKDYGYTF
clone_size: many
v_call: TRBV7-2
d_call: TRBD1
j_call: TRBJ1-2

cdr3_nt: TGTGCCAGCAGCTCCCATCTGGACGGGGACGGAACCTACGAGCAGTACTTC
cdr3_aa: CASSSHLDGDGTYEQYF
clone_size: few
v_call: TRBV7-9
d_call: .
j_call: TRBJ2-7

cdr3_nt: TGTGCCAGCAGTTTACTCGCCGTGAACACTGAAGCTTTCTTT
cdr3_aa: CASSLLAVNTEAFF
clone_size: many
v_call: TRBV27
d_call: .
j_call: TRBJ1-1

cdr3_nt: TGCAGTGCTAGAATTACCGGGACTAGCGTGTCAAAAGAGACCCAGTACTTC
cdr3_aa: CSARITGTSVSKETQYF
clone_size: many
v_call: TRBV20-1
d_call: TRBD2
j_call: TRBJ2-5

cdr3_nt: TGCAGTGCTGGCCCCCCGAAGGGTGGATACGAGCAGTACTTC
cdr3_aa: CSAGPPKGGYEQYF
clone_size: few
v_call: TRBV20-1
d_call: .
j_call: TRBJ2-7

cdr3_nt: TGTGCCTGGAGTGGGGGCTATTCTGGAAACACCATATATTTT
cdr3_aa: CAWSGGYSGNTIYF
clone_size: many
v_call: TRBV30
d_call: .
j_call: TRBJ1-3

cdr3_nt: TGTGCCAGCAGTCGATATTTGGGGGTCACAGATACGCAGTATTTT
cdr3_aa: CASSRYLGVTDTQYF
clone_size: many
v_call: TRBV28
d_call: .
j_call: TRBJ2-3

cdr3_nt: TGTGCCAGCAGCTTTTTCGGGGGGGTTGAGCAGTTCTTC
cdr3_aa: CASSFFGGVEQFF
clone_size: .
v_call: TRBV12-3/TRBV12-4
d_call: TRBD2
j_call: TRBJ2-1

cdr3_nt: TGTGCCAGCAGCATACAGGGGCGAAACACCATATATTTT
cdr3_aa: CASSIQGRNTIYF
clone_size: many
v_call: TRBV11-2
d_call: TRBD1
j_call: TRBJ1-3

cdr3_nt: TGTGCCAGCAGTTTCGGGCAGGGGTACGAGCAGTACTTC
cdr3_aa: CASSFGQGYEQYF
clone_size: many
v_call: TRBV12-3/TRBV12-4
d_call: .
j_call: TRBJ2-7

cdr3_nt: TGTGCCAGCAGTTCCCGGGACACCTACTACGAGCAGTACTTC
cdr3_aa: CASSSRDTYYEQYF
clone_size: many
v_call: TRBV27
d_call: .
j_call: TRBJ2-7